A single sample gave rise to the 22 T cell receptor beta chains below, sequenced in a study of cytomegalovirus exposure and HLA in healthy donors. Both 60 Vbeta primers and 13 Jbeta primers went into the PCR. Clones were sequenced by immunoSEQ multiplex PCR, and TCRdb holds only the in-frame ones, with some missing. Among roughly 180,000 clones listed, about three quarters were seen once. The sequenced material came from PBMCs. Every receptor here comes from a female donor in good health and CMV-seronegative.

This chain joins TRBV23-1 and TRBJ1-2; no firm D call. TRBV23-1 is flagged as an ORF with uncertain function. The CDR3 contains 15 residues. Trimming removed 7 bases from V and 2 bases from J, with 17 bases in between. Written as DNA, the CDR3 is TGCGCCAGCAACCCCGATTCCAGGCCGAACTATGGCTACACCTTC. Translating gives CASNPDSRPNYGYTF.

This chain links TRBV9 with TRBJ1-5; D gene uncertain. Trimming pared 0 bases from V and 5 bases from J, leaving 6 bases between. The CDR3 totals 13 residues. Germline V gene sequence: CDR1 SGDLS, CDR2 YYNGEE. CDR3 bases: TGTGCCAGCAGCGTAGCTACGGATCAGCCCCAGCATTTT. It codes for CASSVATDQPQHF. The entire variable domain, with the rest obtained from reference TRBV9 and TRBJ1-5, is as follows: DSGVTQTPKHLITATGQRVTLRCSPRSGDLSVYWYQQSLDQGLQFLIQYYNGEERAKGNILERFSAQQFPDLHSELNLSSLELGDSALYFCASSVATDQPQHFGDGTRLSIL.

The V gene is TRBV5-6, the J gene TRBJ2-2, with 10 bases that match TRBD1. V was pared by 1 base and J by 6 bases, with 6 bases of the junction left unmatched. The CDR3 is 16 amino acids. Germline loops: CDR1 SGHDT, CDR2 YYEEEE. The CDR3 is CASSLRPGQGAGELFF. CDR3 DNA: TGTGCCAGCAGCTTGAGGCCCGGACAGGGGGCCGGGGAGCTGTTTTTT. Variable domain in full (rest from reference TRBV5-6 and TRBJ2-2): DAGVTQSPTHLIKTRGQQVTLRCSPKSGHDTVSWYQQALGQGPQFIFQYYEEEERQRGNFPDRFSGHQFPNYSSELNVNALLLGDSALYLCASSLRPGQGAGELFFGEGSRLTVL.

This clone was recorded a few times. V and J are TRBV19 and TRBJ2-1; 7 bases fit TRBD2. The CDR3 runs 15 residues. Germline CDR1 is LNHDA and CDR2 is SQIVND (reference sequence). V dropped 5 bases and J dropped 6; count of bases not matched to a gene: 10. The CDR3, as DNA: TGTGCCAGTAGTCATCGGGGAGGGAGGCTCAATGAGCAGTTCTTC. It yields the protein CASSHRGGRLNEQFF.

This clone has more than one count but fewer than ten. The chain is built from TRBV5-6 and TRBJ1-5; the match to TRBD1 covers 7 bases. Trimming at V came to 2 bases and at J to 3 bases, leaving 5 bases not matched to a gene. The CDR3 covers 15 residues. CDR1 and CDR2 from the germline V gene are SGHDT and YYEEEE. As DNA, the CDR3 is TGTGCCAGCAGCTTACAAGACAGGGACAATCAGCCCCAGCATTTT. Translation gives CASSLQDRDNQPQHF.

The V gene is TRBV9, the J gene TRBJ2-7; D is undetermined. Germline lookup yields CDR1 SGDLS and CDR2 YYNGEE. The V gene lost 0 bases and the J gene lost 0 bases, with 10 bases spanning the gap. CDR3 length equals 15 residues. CDR3 sequence reads: CASSVGALGSYEQYF. In DNA form, the CDR3 reads TGTGCCAGCAGCGTAGGGGCTCTGGGCTCCTACGAGCAGTACTTC.

This clone was recorded only once. This chain uses TRBV4-3 with TRBJ2-1; a possible D gene is TRBD2 (6 bases). CDR1 is LGHNA, CDR2 YSLEER, per germline. V lost 3 bases and J 10 bases, leaving 10 bases between the germline ends. The CDR3 totals 12 residues. The CDR3 here is CASSHLEGEQFF. As DNA, the CDR3 is TGCGCCAGCAGCCACTTGGAGGGGGAGCAGTTCTTC.

This clone was detected only once. The genes are TRBV10-3 and TRBJ2-2, with 8 bases that match TRBD2. Trimming cost V 8 bases and J 4 bases; bases outside gene matches: 6. This CDR3 is 14 amino acids long. The V gene's germline CDR1 is ENHRY and CDR2 SYGVKD. The CDR3: CAIAGLALTGELFF. DNA for the CDR3: TGTGCCATCGCCGGACTAGCCCTCACCGGGGAGCTGTTTTTT.

V usage is TRBV4-3 and J usage is TRBJ2-6; D is ambiguous. The CDR3 has 15 amino acids. V shed 2 bases and J shed 0 bases, with 5 bases lying between them. The germline gives CDR1 LGHNA, CDR2 YSLEER. CDR3 loop: CASSQTSSGANVLTF. Written as DNA, the CDR3 is TGCGCCAGCAGCCAAACGAGCTCTGGGGCCAACGTCCTGACTTTC.

V usage is TRBV27 and J usage is TRBJ2-7; a weak D match, TRBD2 (6 bases). Trimming took off 7 bases at V and 3 bases at J, with 22 bases between the two ends. Germline V CDR1 and CDR2: MNHEY, SMNVEV (reference sequence). This CDR3 has 16 amino acids. CDR3 protein: CASTHLGRGGNYEQYF. In DNA, the CDR3 is TGTGCCAGCACCCATCTGGGCCGTGGGGGGAACTACGAGCAGTACTTC.

The chain couples TRBV9 to TRBJ2-5; 10 bases are shared with TRBD1. Germline V CDR1 and CDR2: SGDLS, YYNGEE. The V segment lost 1 base and the J segment 5 bases; nucleotides outside the gene matches: 11. The CDR3 runs 17 residues. This chain's CDR3 is CASSVTGTGVSLETQYF. The DNA of the CDR3 is TGTGCCAGCAGCGTAACCGGGACAGGGGTCTCTTTGGAGACCCAGTACTTC. The full variable domain, with the rest looked up from reference TRBV9 and TRBJ2-5, is DSGVTQTPKHLITATGQRVTLRCSPRSGDLSVYWYQQSLDQGLQFLIQYYNGEERAKGNILERFSAQQFPDLHSELNLSSLELGDSALYFCASSVTGTGVSLETQYFGPGTRLLVL.

This chain uses TRBV5-1 with TRBJ1-4; D might be TRBD1 (6 bases). This CDR3 contains 15 residues. From germline, CDR1 is SGHRS and CDR2 YFSETQ. Deletions cut 4 bases from V and 7 bases from J, with 17 bases between. The CDR3 loop reads CASSVGTPGGEKLFF. The CDR3 coding sequence is TGCGCCAGCAGCGTCGGGACACCGGGGGGTGAAAAACTGTTTTTT.

The V gene is TRBV28, the J gene TRBJ1-5; TRBD1 matches 8 bases. The CDR3 contains 15 residues. The ends lost 7 bases at V and 6 bases at J; junction bases unmatched: 11. CDR1 and CDR2 from the germline V gene are MDHEN and SYDVKM. CDR3 DNA: TGTGCCAGCAATTCCCCCGGGACAGGCGGTCAGCCCCAGCATTTT. Its translation is CASNSPGTGGQPQHF.

The rearrangement uses TRBV15 and TRBJ2-7; tentatively, D is TRBD2 (6 bases). In germline, CDR1 is LNHNV, CDR2 YYDKDF (reference sequence). V lost 9 bases, J lost 3 bases, and 21 bases lay in between. The CDR3 has 15 residues. The CDR3 bases are TGTGCCACTAGGGACTCCAGGGACCTCCTCTACGAGCAGTACTTC. It specifies CATRDSRDLLYEQYF.

The CDR3 DNA reads TGCGCCAGCAGCCAAGATAGGACTTATAACACCGGGGAGCTGTTTTTT. Translating it yields CASSQDRTYNTGELFF. This chain uses TRBV4-3 with TRBJ2-2, with D perhaps matching TRBD2 (5 bases). Between the trimmed V and J ends, which lost 0 bases and 2 bases, there was a span of 10 bases. Germline assignment: CDR1 LGHNA and CDR2 YSLEER. This CDR3 spans 16 amino acids.

This clone has only one observation. The chain carries TRBV6-5 and TRBJ1-6, with 8 bases that match TRBD1. Germline V gene lookup returns CDR1 MNHEY and CDR2 SVGAGI. The V gene end was trimmed by 6 bases and the J gene end by 8 bases; junction bases not matched to a gene: 9. The CDR3 consists of 15 residues. This chain's CDR3 is CASRGDRLEYSPLHF. The CDR3 DNA reads as TGTGCCAGCAGAGGGGACAGGTTGGAGTATTCACCCCTCCACTTT.

This chain uses TRBV5-8 with TRBJ2-5; maybe TRBD2 (5 bases). Germline V CDR1 and CDR2: SGHTS, YDEGEE. This CDR3 contains 13 residues. Trimming took 4 bases from V and 1 from J, leaving 8 bases between them. For the CDR3, the DNA is TGTGCCAGCAGCCCGGGGTCCCAAGAGACCCAGTACTTC. It is translated as CASSPGSQETQYF.

Turning to this clone: One junction end disagrees with the germline gene, perhaps due to a read error. The DNA of the CDR3 is TGTGCCAGCAGTTTAAGGGGCCCTGGGGCCAACGGCCTGACTTTC. It codes for CASSLRGPGANGLTF. V and J are TRBV28 and TRBJ2-6; tentatively, D is TRBD1 (5 bases). The germline gives CDR1 MDHEN, CDR2 SYDVKM. The CDR3 is 15 residues long. The variable domain in full, with the rest retrieved from reference TRBV28 and TRBJ2-6, is DVKVTQSSRYLVKRTGEKVFLECVQDMDHENMFWYRQDPGLGLRLIYFSYDVKMKEKGDIPEGYSVSREKKERFSLILESASTNQTSMYLCASSLRGPGANGLTFGAGSRLTVL.

The chain uses TRBV29-1 and TRBJ1-1; TRBD1 aligns across 7 bases. V gave up 7 bases and J gave up 1 base; unmatched junction bases: 9. Germline V gene sequence: CDR1 SQVTM, CDR2 ANQGSEA. The CDR3 is made up of 14 amino acids. Here the CDR3 reads CSASGGTANTEAFF. CDR3 bases: TGCAGCGCCTCAGGCGGGACAGCGAACACTGAAGCTTTCTTT.

V usage is TRBV4-3 and J usage is TRBJ2-7; TRBD1 is a possible D gene (5 bases). Trimming took off 0 bases at V and 3 bases at J, with 12 bases between the two ends. Germline CDR1 reads LGHNA; CDR2 reads YSLEER. CDR3 length: 15 amino acids. CDR3: CASSQEPRVSYEQYF. CDR3 DNA: TGCGCCAGCAGCCAAGAACCCAGGGTTAGCTACGAGCAGTACTTC.

The rearrangement links TRBV4-1 to TRBJ2-3; D not resolved. CDR3 length equals 13 residues. The germline V gene encodes CDR1 MGHRA and CDR2 YSYEKL. Trimming removed 0 bases at V and 5 bases at J, with 6 bases between. CDR3 amino acids: CASSQDRGDTQYF. The CDR3 bases are TGCGCCAGCAGCCAAGACCGAGGAGATACGCAGTATTTT.

The V gene is TRBV5-4, the J gene TRBJ1-1; 9 bases map to TRBD1. Germline assignment: CDR1 SGHNT and CDR2 YYREEE (reference sequence). The ends lost 2 bases at V and 6 bases at J; junction bases unmatched: 5. This CDR3 comprises 14 residues. CDR3 in DNA: TGTGCCAGCAGCTTTTGGGACAGGGTCGCTGAAGCTTTCTTT. It yields the protein CASSFWDRVAEAFF. The full variable domain, completed using reference TRBV5-4 and TRBJ1-1, is ETGVTQSPTHLIKTRGQQVTLRCSSQSGHNTVSWYQQALGQGPQFIFQYYREEENGRGNFPPRFSGLQFPNYSSELNVNALELDDSALYLCASSFWDRVAEAFFGQGTRLTVV.